What follows is one T cell receptor (beta chain) and its context. Antigen specificity is unknown. Produced via immunoSEQ multiplex PCR; TCRdb's table is partial and in-frame only. This sample has around 150,000 clones, with roughly 90% found just once. This specimen comes from a study of cytomegalovirus exposure and HLA in healthy donors. Study details: The 120 or so validation repertoires and the roughly 700 first-cohort repertoires shared a platform, a later analysis reported.

Study-wide findings and caveats: It was 150 to 200 TCR beta chains that were listed as cytomegalovirus-associated. Rare TCR sequences dominated, though some public TCRs recurred in many donors. Reports showed the classifier diagnosing cytomegalovirus status with high specificity and sensitivity.

CDR3 size: 18 residues. V was clipped by 2 bases and J by 0 bases, with 18 bases between them. Germline values: CDR1 SGHRS, CDR2 YFSETQ. This clonotype originated in a young woman in good health and CMV-seronegative. The specimen was PBMCs. The chain carries TRBV5-1 and TRBJ2-1; D is undetermined. The CDR3 region is CASSFRRAGIGSYNEQFF. In DNA, the CDR3 is TGCGCCAGCAGCTTCCGTAGAGCAGGCATAGGCTCCTACAATGAGCAGTTCTTC.